A selection of T cell receptor beta chains follows, all from one sample in a study of cytomegalovirus exposure and HLA in healthy donors. Profiled with immunoSEQ multiplex PCR; TCRdb holds only in-frame clones, not every one. The sample shows some 96,000 clones, approximately 76% of them seen only once. Specimen: PBMCs. Receptors were obtained from a woman aged 55-70 years in good health and CMV-seropositive. CDR3s include the opening cysteine and the closing phenylalanine or tryptophan. A D gene is named only where the DNA matches it firmly. Some rows have no size entry. The others give once, few or many, or a class for an expanded clone.

cdr3_aa	cdr3_nt	v_call	clone_size	j_call	d_call
CASSQAGGPADTQYF	TGTGCCAGCAGTCAAGCGGGAGGGCCTGCAGATACGCAGTATTTT	TRBV28	-	TRBJ2-3	TRBD2
CASSPTSSRSYEQYF	TGTGCCAGCAGCCCGACAAGCAGCCGCTCCTACGAGCAGTACTTC	TRBV9	-	TRBJ2-7	-
CASQSPGAANEKLFF	TGTGCCAGTCAAAGTCCAGGAGCGGCGAATGAAAAACTGTTTTTT	TRBV6-5	few	TRBJ1-4	-
CASSPRQTANYGYTF	TGTGCCAGCAGTCCTCGACAGACAGCTAACTATGGCTACACCTTC	TRBV2	-	TRBJ1-2	-
CASRGQQGARGNTIYF	TGTGCCAGCAGGGGGCAGCAGGGGGCGCGTGGAAACACCATATATTTT	TRBV2	-	TRBJ1-3	TRBD1
CASSPAGVEKLFF	TGTGCTAGCAGCCCAGCCGGGGTCGAAAAACTGTTTTTT	TRBV7-7	once	TRBJ1-4	-
CASSPLTGTTNEKLFF	TGTGCCAGCTCACCTTTGACAGGAACGACTAATGAAAAACTGTTTTTT	TRBV18	-	TRBJ1-4	-
CASSLVSRTEENYGYTF	TGTGCCAGCAGCTTAGTGAGTCGGACAGAAGAGAACTATGGCTACACCTTC	TRBV7-2	once	TRBJ1-2	-
CASARQGAEAPYEQYF	TGTGCCAGCGCACGGCAGGGGGCTGAGGCCCCCTACGAGCAGTACTTC	TRBV27	-	TRBJ2-7	TRBD1
CASSAAGGPYYEQYF	TGTGCCAGCAGCGCAGCGGGAGGACCCTACTACGAGCAGTACTTC	TRBV6-5	once	TRBJ2-7	TRBD2
CASSSGTSGRGLFF	TGTGCCAGCAGTTCCGGGACTAGCGGGAGAGGTCTGTTCTTC	TRBV28	-	TRBJ2-1	TRBD2
CASTGLAGGTNTGELFF	TGTGCCAGCACCGGACTAGCGGGAGGAACGAACACCGGGGAGCTGTTTTTT	TRBV27	-	TRBJ2-2	TRBD2
CASSLWTAKSNYGYTF	TGTGCCAGCAGTTTATGGACAGCGAAGTCTAACTATGGCTACACCTTC	TRBV28	-	TRBJ1-2	-
CASSLALGTYEQYF	TGTGCCAGCAGTTTAGCGCTGGGCACCTACGAGCAGTACTTC	TRBV6-6	-	TRBJ2-7	-
CASTGRPNRGGHNEQFF	TGCGCCAGCACCGGTCGACCGAACAGGGGGGGACACAATGAGCAGTTCTTC	TRBV4-1	-	TRBJ2-1	-
CAWSLPGLAGVSYEQYF	TGTGCCTGGAGTTTACCGGGACTAGCGGGAGTCTCCTACGAGCAGTACTTC	TRBV30	once	TRBJ2-7	TRBD2
CASSPGQWTGELFF	TGTGCCAGCAGTCCCGGACAGTGGACCGGGGAGCTGTTTTTT	TRBV28	-	TRBJ2-2	-
CASSFGTLSGIGQFF	TGTGCCAGCAGCTTCGGGACACTTAGCGGGATTGGGCAGTTCTTC	TRBV7-9	-	TRBJ2-1	TRBD2
CASSTYRQPMVNSPLHF	TGCGCCAGCAGCACGTACAGGCAACCGATGGTTAATTCACCCCTCCACTTT	TRBV5-1	-	TRBJ1-6	-
CASTPDRVYGYTF	TGTGCCAGCACCCCCGACAGGGTCTATGGCTACACCTTC	TRBV2	-	TRBJ1-2	TRBD1
CASSPGQNQPQHF	TGTGCCAGCTCCCCTGGACAGAATCAGCCCCAGCATTTT	TRBV18	few	TRBJ1-5	-
CATSRDKVPTGEQYF	TGTGCCACCAGCAGAGATAAGGTACCGACGGGGGAGCAGTACTTC	TRBV15	-	TRBJ2-7	-
CASSELPRQAGYTF	TGTGCCAGCAGTGAACTCCCTCGGCAGGCCGGCTACACCTTC	TRBV6-1	few	TRBJ1-2	-
CASSWEGFSGNTIYF	TGTGCCAGCAGCTGGGAGGGGTTCTCTGGAAACACCATATATTTT	TRBV4-2	few	TRBJ1-3	-
CASSLGAYADTQYF	TGTGCCAGCAGCCTGGGGGCGTACGCAGATACGCAGTATTTT	TRBV14	-	TRBJ2-3	-
CASSPRTGPNTEAFF	TGTGCCAGCTCACCACGGACAGGCCCGAACACTGAAGCTTTCTTT	TRBV18	-	TRBJ1-1	TRBD1
CASSVTGREQYF	TGTGCCAGCAGTGTGACGGGGAGGGAGCAGTACTTC	TRBV28	-	TRBJ2-7	-
CASSVGVVSTEAFF	TGTGCCAGCAGCGTAGGAGTTGTCTCCACTGAAGCTTTCTTT	TRBV9	-	TRBJ1-1	-
CASSLASGQLYEQYF	TGTGCCAGCAGCTTAGCATCAGGGCAGCTCTACGAGCAGTACTTC	TRBV7-2	once	TRBJ2-7	-
CAWSPRSGRAQFEADTQYF	TGTGCCTGGAGCCCGAGGAGCGGGAGGGCCCAGTTTGAGGCAGATACGCAGTATTTT	TRBV30	-	TRBJ2-3	TRBD2
CASSMRGSGYTF	TGTGCCAGCTCCATGAGGGGGTCTGGCTACACCTTC	TRBV18	-	TRBJ1-2	-
CASSLSGVSGNTIYF	TGCGCCAGCAGCTTGTCGGGAGTCTCTGGAAACACCATATATTTT	TRBV5-1	-	TRBJ1-3	-
CAIKMAGGSDEQFF	TGTGCCATCAAAATGGCGGGAGGGAGCGATGAGCAGTTCTTC	TRBV10-3	once	TRBJ2-1	TRBD2
CASSPYTGELFF	TGTGCCAGCAGCCCCTACACCGGGGAGCTGTTTTTT	TRBV5-6	few	TRBJ2-2	-
CASSYSREGAEFF	TGTGCCAGCAGTTACTCGAGGGAGGGCGCGGAATTCTTT	TRBV6-5	-	TRBJ1-1	-
CASGQGPYGYTF	TGTGCTAGTGGTCAGGGGCCCTATGGCTACACCTTC	TRBV12-5	-	TRBJ1-2	-
CASSLNEGASVETQYF	TGTGCCAGCAGCTTAAATGAGGGAGCTAGTGTGGAGACCCAGTACTTC	TRBV7-2	once	TRBJ2-5	-
CASSLERSTDTQYF	TGCGCCAGCAGCTTGGAACGGAGCACAGATACGCAGTATTTT	TRBV5-1	-	TRBJ2-3	-
CASSLGGRNEQFF	TGTGCCAGCAGCTTGGGTGGGCGTAATGAGCAGTTCTTC	TRBV5-4	-	TRBJ2-1	-
CACYRAGVMNTEAFF	TGTGCCTGTTACCGGGCAGGGGTAATGAACACTGAAGCTTTCTTT	TRBV30	-	TRBJ1-1	-